These 21 T cell receptor beta chains share one sample of origin, sequenced in a study of T cell repertoires in ileal Crohn's disease (dated by TCRdb to the late 2010s). The meaning of the sample's time point label: neoterminal ileum biopsy at postoperative endoscopy, about 6 months after surgery. The receptor library was made with the immunoSEQ multiplex PCR assay. Here the immuneACCESS table is served through TCRdb, limited to in-frame sequences with V and J called. Missing clones are a known gap in these copies; in checked studies unresolved V genes cover under half, and the rest lacks a known reason. Within this sample are thousands of clones, with around 80% of them counted one time only. Of the sample, over 15% falls within the top ten clones. The specimen was ileal tissue. These receptors were taken from an adult with Crohn's disease.

The rearrangement joins TRBV6-1 to TRBJ1-2; D not certain. The CDR3 runs 14 residues. Germline V gives CDR1 MNHNS, CDR2 SASEGT. Trimming left V 5 bases short and J 6 bases short, with 16 bases between. In DNA, the CDR3 is TGTGCCAGCAGTTCCTTGGGAGGGAATCATGGCTACACCTTC. Translated: CASSSLGGNHGYTF.

The CDR3 DNA reads TGTGCCAGCAGTGGTAGGACAGGGGGATTTTATGGCTACACCTTC. It codes for CASSGRTGGFYGYTF. The chain joins TRBV6-1 to TRBJ1-2, with 10 nucleotides matching TRBD1. Trimming removed 4 bases from V and 5 bases from J; junction bases left unmatched: 7. From germline, CDR1 is MNHNS and CDR2 SASEGT. CDR3 length: 15 residues.

J is TRBJ1-4 and V is TRBV9; 8 bases agree with TRBD1. Germline trimming cut 3 bases from V and 7 bases from J; bases unmatched to any gene: 5. CDR3 size: 14 residues. In germline, CDR1 is SGDLS, CDR2 YYNGEE. The CDR3 DNA is TGTGCCAGCAGCGAGGGACAGGTCGTTGAAAAACTGTTTTTT. Encoded protein: CASSEGQVVEKLFF.

The chain joins TRBV10-3 to TRBJ1-4; 9 nucleotides agree with TRBD1. Germline V gene data show CDR1 as ENHRY and CDR2 as SYGVKD. V gave up 1 base and J gave up 4 bases; unmatched junction bases: 4. This CDR3 spans 16 amino acids. The CDR3 DNA follows: TGTGCCATCAGTGAGTTCAGGACAGGGGATAATGAAAAACTGTTTTTT. Residues: CAISEFRTGDNEKLFF.

This chain joins TRBV27 and TRBJ2-7; TRBD1 matches at 8 bases. J was trimmed by 2 bases and V by 3 bases; bases with no gene match: 6. Germline V gene lookup returns CDR1 MNHEY and CDR2 SMNVEV (reference sequence). The CDR3 is made up of 15 amino acids. CDR3 nucleotide sequence: TGTGCCAGCAGTTTCTCCGGGACAGGAACCTACGAGCAGTACTTC. This encodes CASSFSGTGTYEQYF.

V gene TRBV2 combines with J gene TRBJ2-7; 10 positions match TRBD1. This CDR3 is built from 21 residues. Losses at the gene ends were 4 bases for V and 2 bases for J; bases not matched to a gene: 23. Germline V CDR1 and CDR2: SNHLY, FYNNEI. The CDR3 sequence is CASSGYWRDRGIRFHPYEQYF. The CDR3 nucleotides read TGTGCCAGCAGTGGGTATTGGCGGGACAGGGGTATTCGATTTCATCCCTACGAGCAGTACTTC.

The rearrangement links TRBV10-3 to TRBJ1-2; D uncertain. This CDR3 contains 14 residues. Trimming left V 4 bases short and J 3 bases short, with 12 bases between. Germline CDR1 and CDR2: ENHRY and SYGVKD. The CDR3 DNA is TGTGCCATCAGTGGGACGAGGGTCTACTATGGCTACACCTTC. Its translation is CAISGTRVYYGYTF.

About this clone: One end of the junction varies from germline; a read error may be responsible. The rearrangement links TRBV20-1 to TRBJ1-2; D is unclear. This CDR3 region has 11 residues. The germline gives CDR1 DFQATT, CDR2 SNEGSKA (reference sequence). The CDR3 loop reads CSGTRGQRLNF. The CDR3 bases are TGCAGTGGAACCCGGGGTCAGCGGCTAAACTTC.

In its sample, this clone was seen a few times. This rearrangement joins TRBV4-1 to TRBJ1-5, with no clear D. V lost 0 bases, J lost 5 bases, and 11 bases lay in between. The CDR3 runs to 15 residues. The germline CDR1 and CDR2 sequences are MGHRA and YSYEKL. The CDR3, as DNA: TGCGCCAGCAGCCAAGATTCTCTGGGCGATCAGCCCCAGCATTTT. Amino acid sequence: CASSQDSLGDQPQHF.

The count of this clone is one. V and J are TRBV19 and TRBJ2-4; D may be TRBD2 (7 bases). The V gene lost 3 bases and the J gene lost 7 bases, with 22 bases spanning the gap. CDR3 length: 17 residues. Germline lookup yields CDR1 LNHDA and CDR2 SQIVND (reference sequence). CDR3 protein: CASSISGQRVGGNIQYF. CDR3 in DNA: TGTGCCAGTAGTATCTCAGGACAGAGGGTGGGAGGGAACATTCAGTACTTC. The full variable domain, with the rest looked up from reference TRBV19 and TRBJ2-4, is DGGITQSPKYLFRKEGQNVTLSCEQNLNHDAMYWYRQDPGQGLRLIYYSQIVNDFQKGDIAEGYSVSREKKESFPLTVTSAQKNPTAFYLCASSISGQRVGGNIQYFGAGTRLSVL.

The DNA for the CDR3 is TGTGCCTGGGGGACAGGGGGATATAATTCACCCCTCCACTTT. The encoded protein is CAWGTGGYNSPLHF. V gene TRBV30 combines with J gene TRBJ1-6; 11 nucleotides align to TRBD1. The junction had 1 base not matched to a gene; V was cut back by 5 bases and J by 4 bases. Germline V gene lookup returns CDR1 GTSNPN and CDR2 SVGIG (reference sequence). The CDR3 covers 14 residues.

The rearrangement uses TRBV9 and TRBJ1-1, with D unclear. Per the germline V gene, CDR1 is SGDLS and CDR2 is YYNGEE. Trimming took off 0 bases at V and 4 bases at J, with 10 bases between the two ends. The CDR3 contains 14 residues. CDR3 coding DNA: TGTGCCAGCAGCGTAGATTTGAGGGCCACTGAAGCTTTCTTT. Translation gives CASSVDLRATEAFF.

This clone occurred a few times. This rearrangement joins TRBV11-2 to TRBJ2-7; 9 bases fit TRBD1. CDR1 SGHAT and CDR2 FQNNGV come from the germline V gene. V lost 4 bases and J lost 7; bases outside the gene matches: 5. This CDR3 is built from 13 residues. CDR3 amino acids: CASSSDRGGEQYF. DNA of the CDR3: TGTGCCAGCAGCTCCGACAGGGGGGGGGAGCAGTACTTC.

This chain joins TRBV5-1 and TRBJ2-3, with D hard to call. V dropped 4 bases and J dropped 0 bases, with 6 bases sitting between them. The germline V gene encodes CDR1 SGHRS and CDR2 YFSETQ. This CDR3 region has 13 residues. Written as DNA, the CDR3 is TGCGCCAGCAGCGCCTACAGCACAGATACGCAGTATTTT. Translation: CASSAYSTDTQYF.

The V and J genes are TRBV11-2 and TRBJ1-4; 7 bases are shared with TRBD1. V lost 4 bases, J lost 5 bases, and 10 bases stayed unmatched. Germline V gives CDR1 SGHAT, CDR2 FQNNGV. This CDR3 comprises 16 residues. CDR3 protein: CASSSILQGTNEKLFF. The DNA of the CDR3 is TGTGCCAGCAGCTCAATTCTACAGGGGACGAATGAAAAACTGTTTTTT.

This chain uses TRBV7-9 with TRBJ2-5, with D unresolved. Trimming took off 1 base at V and 2 bases at J, with 11 bases between the two ends. The CDR3 covers 15 residues. Germline CDR1 is SEHNR and CDR2 is FQNEAQ (reference sequence). The CDR3 loop is CASSLVSCRQETQYF. CDR3 nucleotide sequence: TGTGCCAGCAGCTTAGTATCCTGCAGGCAAGAGACCCAGTACTTC.

This clone has only one observation. The chain recombines TRBV7-8 with TRBJ1-6; possible D gene TRBD1, 6 bases. The V end lost 4 bases, the J end lost 11 bases, and 18 bases lay between the germline ends. The germline V gene has CDR1 SGHVS and CDR2 FQNEAQ. The CDR3 runs to 15 residues. The CDR3 loop is CASSSLQGPSTPLHF. CDR3 bases: TGTGCCAGCAGCTCCTTACAGGGCCCTTCGACACCCCTCCACTTT. Filled out from reference TRBV7-8 and TRBJ1-6, the complete variable domain reads GAGVSQSPRYKVAKRGQDVALRCDPISGHVSLFWYQQALGQGPEFLTYFQNEAQLDKSGLPSDRFFAERPEGSVSTLKIQRTQQEDSAVYLCASSSLQGPSTPLHFGNGTRLTVT.

The chain uses TRBV4-2 and TRBJ1-2; TRBD1 is a possible D gene (6 bases). There are 15 residues in the CDR3. Trimming pared 2 bases from V and 3 bases from J, leaving 13 bases between. Germline V gene data show CDR1 as LGHNA and CDR2 as YNFKEQ. The CDR3 loop reads CASSQSMTGDYGYTF. CDR3 in DNA: TGTGCCAGCAGCCAATCCATGACAGGAGACTATGGCTACACCTTC.

V is TRBV6-4 and J is TRBJ2-1; 11 bases agree with TRBD2. The CDR3 contains 19 residues. The junction had 8 bases not matched to a gene; V was cut back by 1 base and J by 0 bases. In germline, CDR1 is MRHNA, CDR2 SNTAGT. The CDR3 is CASSDFSSGGMSSYNEQFF. The CDR3 coding sequence is TGTGCCAGCAGTGACTTTTCTAGCGGGGGGATGAGCTCCTACAATGAGCAGTTCTTC.

The CDR3 sequence: CASSATNRGEQFF. In DNA form, the CDR3 reads TGTGCCAGCAGTGCTACTAACAGGGGGGAGCAGTTCTTC. The gene calls are TRBV28 and TRBJ2-1, with 8 bases lining up with TRBD1. CDR1 is MDHEN and CDR2 is SYDVKM in the germline V gene. The CDR3 extends over 13 amino acids. J lost 10 bases, V lost 5 bases, and 7 bases had no gene match.

This clone occurred once. This sequence joins TRBV19 and TRBJ2-1; TRBD2 matches 8 bases. The trim removed 7 bases at V and 5 bases at J, leaving 7 bases unmatched. This CDR3 is built from 14 residues. The germline V gene encodes CDR1 LNHDA and CDR2 SQIVND (reference sequence). CDR3: CASMPSGGNNEQFF. In DNA form, the CDR3 reads TGTGCCAGTATGCCCAGCGGGGGAAACAATGAGCAGTTCTTC.